The 22 T cell receptor beta chains in this list originate from one sample, sequenced in a study of regulatory T cells in long-lasting Graves disease. Documented time point: newly diagnosed GD, antithyroid drugs for less than 3 months. RNA from PBMCs was the source of the TCR library. With iRepertoire HTBI primers and Arm-PCR of CDR3 regions, TCR beta libraries were built. TCRdb ran MiXCR on the multiplex PCR reads and lists one entry per CDR3 protein. The profile covers under 250,000 distinct CDR3 sequences, with approximately 18% appearing a single time and 12% taken by the ten largest. This sample also belongs to another study, concerning T cells in Graves' hyperthyroidism and ophthalmopathy.

Here the sequenced sample was peripheral blood mononuclear cells (PBMCs), taken at new diagnosis, from a patient treated with antithyroid drugs. The receptors were sampled from a woman in her 30s with Graves disease.

The gene calls are TRBV7-9 and TRBJ2-6; 9 nucleotides agree with TRBD1. The germline gives CDR1 SEHNR, CDR2 FQNEAQ (reference sequence). This CDR3 spans 17 amino acids. V lost 1 base to trimming and J lost 3 bases; unmatched junction nucleotides: 4. CDR3 coding DNA: TGTGCCAGCAGCTTAGAACAGGGGGCGCGTGGGGCCAACGTCCTGACTTTC. It yields the protein CASSLEQGARGANVLTF.

The sample holds many counts of this clonotype. The J gene is TRBJ2-7, the V gene TRBV3-1; the D is unclear. The germline V gene has CDR1 LGHDT and CDR2 YNNKEL (reference sequence). Trimming took 6 bases from V and 0 from J, leaving 3 bases between them. The CDR3 sequence is 11 residues long. As DNA, the CDR3 is TGTGCCAGCAGTGACTCCTACGAGCAGTACTTC. Translated, it gives CASSDSYEQYF.

In this sample, this clonotype turned up many times. The V and J genes are TRBV25-1 and TRBJ1-3, with 7 bases identical to TRBD1. Germline loops: CDR1 MGHDK, CDR2 SYGVNS. The CDR3 length is 15 residues. Trimming removed 4 bases from V and 5 bases from J; junction bases left unmatched: 8. The CDR3 nucleotides read TGTGCCAGCAGTGCGCCGAACAGGGGCCGAAACACCATATATTTT. Amino acids: CASSAPNRGRNTIYF.

This clonotype was detected many times. The chain links TRBV28 to TRBJ1-2; the D is unclear. CDR1 is MDHEN, CDR2 SYDVKM, per germline. The CDR3 has 14 amino acids. V lost 6 bases to trimming and J lost 2 bases, with 13 bases between them. The CDR3 region is CASSLRGWNYGYTF. DNA for the CDR3: TGTGCCAGCAGCCTTCGAGGGTGGAACTATGGCTACACCTTC.

This clonotype was counted at least ten times. The chain recombines TRBV13 with TRBJ1-1; 12 bases align to TRBD1. Looked up from germline, CDR1 is PRHDT and CDR2 is FYEKMQ (reference sequence). J gave up 3 bases and V 5 bases, and 4 bases lay outside the gene matches. This CDR3 comprises 15 residues. The CDR3 here is CASSNRDRGHTEAFF. Written as DNA, the CDR3 is TGTGCCAGCAGCAACCGGGACAGGGGGCACACTGAAGCTTTCTTT.

This clonotype was counted many times. The chain combines TRBV6-1 with TRBJ1-3; TRBD1 might be the D (6 bases). Germline values: CDR1 MNHNS, CDR2 SASEGT. CDR3 length: 15 amino acids. The V gene lost 1 base and the J gene lost 0 bases, with 7 bases spanning the gap. The CDR3 protein is CASSEGGGSGNTIYF. DNA of the CDR3: TGTGCCAGCAGTGAAGGAGGGGGCTCTGGAAACACCATATATTTT.

This clonotype has ten or more counts. V gene TRBV11-2 combines with J gene TRBJ1-4; 9 bases are shared with TRBD1. V was pared by 5 bases and J by 1 base, with 5 bases of the junction left unmatched. Germline assignment: CDR1 SGHAT and CDR2 FQNNGV. This CDR3 is built from 16 residues. The chain's CDR3 is CASSPRTGETNEKLFF. For the CDR3, the DNA is TGTGCCAGCAGCCCCCGGACAGGGGAAACTAATGAAAAACTGTTTTTT.

Many counts were recorded for this clonotype. The chain employs TRBV5-1 and TRBJ2-1, with 9 bases identical to TRBD2. V lost 2 bases and J lost 0; bases outside the gene matches: 9. Per germline, CDR1 SGHRS and CDR2 YFSETQ. The CDR3 has 18 residues. In DNA, the CDR3 is TGCGCCAGCAGCTTAGTCCTAGCGGGGACGAGCTCCTACAATGAGCAGTTCTTC. This encodes CASSLVLAGTSSYNEQFF.

The table lists this clonotype with many counts. J is TRBJ2-1 and V is TRBV20-1; TRBD1 matches at 9 bases. Germline-derived CDR1 and CDR2 are DFQATT and SNEGSKA (reference sequence). This CDR3 is built from 16 residues. V gave up 3 bases and J gave up 5 bases; unmatched junction bases: 11. CDR3 in DNA: TGCAGTGCTAGCGATACCGGGACAGGGAGGAACAATGAGCAGTTCTTC. Translating it yields CSASDTGTGRNNEQFF.

This clonotype occurred many times. V gene TRBV28 combines with J gene TRBJ1-5; D is unclear. With 6 bases removed from V and 0 bases from J, the gap between germline ends came to 12 bases. CDR1 MDHEN and CDR2 SYDVKM come from the germline V gene. CDR3 length: 15 amino acids. The CDR3 reads CASRYTGGSNQPQHF. CDR3 sequence (DNA): TGTGCCAGCAGGTACACCGGCGGTAGCAATCAGCCCCAGCATTTT. Full variable domain (rest looked up from reference TRBV28 and TRBJ1-5): DVKVTQSSRYLVKRTGEKVFLECVQDMDHENMFWYRQDPGLGLRLIYFSYDVKMKEKGDIPEGYSVSREKKERFSLILESASTNQTSMYLCASRYTGGSNQPQHFGDGTRLSIL.

This clonotype has a count of ten or more. The CDR3 DNA reads as TGTGCCAGCAGCTCCGGGACCGGCTGGGAAAAACTGTTTTTT. Its translation: CASSSGTGWEKLFF. This chain links TRBV7-9 with TRBJ1-4; TRBD1 might be the D (5 bases). Trimming shortened V by 4 bases and J by 8 bases, and 14 bases separated the two germline ends. The length of the CDR3 is 14 residues. Per the germline V gene, CDR1 is SEHNR and CDR2 is FQNEAQ (reference sequence). The complete variable domain, with remaining parts taken from reference TRBV7-9 and TRBJ1-4, reads DTGVSQNPRHKITKRGQNVTFRCDPISEHNRLYWYRQTLGQGPEFLTYFQNEAQLEKSRLLSDRFSAERPKGSFSTLEIQRTEQGDSAMYLCASSSGTGWEKLFFGSGTQLSVL.

This clonotype was seen at least ten times. CDR3: CASSQVSGTGGAEQYF. The CDR3 DNA reads as TGCGCCAGCAGCCAAGTATCCGGGACAGGGGGCGCCGAGCAGTACTTC. This chain joins TRBV4-1 and TRBJ2-7; 12 bases line up with TRBD1. With 1 base clipped from V and 6 bases from J, the junction kept 7 bases outside the gene matches. From germline, CDR1 is MGHRA and CDR2 YSYEKL. The CDR3 loop spans 16 amino acids.

This clonotype was seen repeatedly, ten times or more. The chain carries TRBV18 and TRBJ1-5, with a weak D call TRBD1 (6 bases). CDR1 KGHSH and CDR2 LQKENI come from the germline V gene. The germline V and J ends were trimmed by 5 bases and 7 bases, with 12 bases remaining between them. The CDR3 covers 13 residues. CDR3 DNA sequence: TGTGCCAGCTCAGAACAGGGTCACCAGCCCCAGCATTTT. Residues: CASSEQGHQPQHF. Looking up the rest from reference TRBV18 and TRBJ1-5 gives the full variable domain: NAGVMQNPRHLVRRRGQEARLRCSPMKGHSHVYWYRQLPEEGLKFMVYLQKENIIDESGMPKERFSAEFPKEGPSILRIQQVVRGDSAAYFCASSEQGHQPQHFGDGTRLSIL.

This clonotype was observed many times. The chain is built from TRBV7-8 and TRBJ2-5; 9 positions agree with TRBD1. CDR3 length: 17 residues. Unmatched junction bases numbered 16, after V lost 7 bases and J lost 4 bases. CDR1 and CDR2 from the germline V gene are SGHVS and FQNEAQ. The CDR3 sequence: CASTLRPGTGLAETQYF. The CDR3 DNA reads as TGTGCCAGCACCCTAAGGCCAGGGACAGGGTTGGCAGAGACCCAGTACTTC.

In its sample, this clonotype was seen many times. The J gene is TRBJ1-5, the V gene TRBV7-9, with D unclear. The CDR3 covers 15 residues. Trimming took off 1 base at V and 5 bases at J, with 12 bases between the two ends. CDR1 and CDR2 from the germline V gene are SEHNR and FQNEAQ (reference sequence). DNA for the CDR3: TGTGCCAGCAGCTTAGGAGGAGGGAACTATCAGCCCCAGCATTTT. Residues: CASSLGGGNYQPQHF.

This clonotype was detected many times. V gene TRBV20-1 combines with J gene TRBJ2-3; TRBD2 agrees at 8 bases. Germline lookup yields CDR1 DFQATT and CDR2 SNEGSKA (reference sequence). J gave up 0 bases and V 8 bases, and 10 bases lay outside the gene matches. The length of the CDR3 is 15 residues. The CDR3 coding sequence is TGCAGTTCCCAGGAGCGGGGGTTGAGCACAGATACGCAGTATTTT. Amino acid sequence: CSSQERGLSTDTQYF.

The gene calls are TRBV15 and TRBJ1-2; D gene ambiguous. The CDR3 length is 12 residues. Trimming left V 3 bases short and J 4 bases short, with 6 bases between. CDR1 and CDR2 from the germline V gene are LNHNV and YYDKDF (reference sequence). This CDR3 reads CATSSPGYGYTF. In DNA form, the CDR3 reads TGTGCCACCAGCAGTCCGGGCTATGGCTACACCTTC.

This clonotype was seen at least ten times. The V call is TRBV28, the J call TRBJ2-3; D is perhaps TRBD1 or TRBD2 (5 bases each). This CDR3 has 14 residues. Germline V CDR1 and CDR2: MDHEN, SYDVKM. Between the trimmed V and J ends, which lost 5 bases and 4 bases, there was a span of 13 bases. Here the CDR3 DNA reads TGTGCCAGCAGTCCCTCCGGGACCCCAGATACGCAGTATTTT. Translation gives CASSPSGTPDTQYF. Based on the CDR3 plus reference TRBV28 and TRBJ2-3, the full variable domain is DVKVTQSSRYLVKRTGEKVFLECVQDMDHENMFWYRQDPGLGLRLIYFSYDVKMKEKGDIPEGYSVSREKKERFSLILESASTNQTSMYLCASSPSGTPDTQYFGPGTRLTVL.

This clonotype has at least ten counts. This sequence joins TRBV7-2 and TRBJ1-1, with D possibly being TRBD1 (5 bases). V lost 2 bases, J lost 0 bases, and 13 bases lay in between. CDR1 and CDR2 (germline): SGHTA, FQGNSA. The CDR3 totals 16 residues. The CDR3 bases are TGTGCCAGCAGCTTATGGGGCAGCCCTATGAACACTGAAGCTTTCTTT. The encoded protein is CASSLWGSPMNTEAFF.

This chain joins TRBV6-2 or TRBV6-3 and TRBJ1-5; D is unclear. The CDR3 consists of 16 residues. Trimming took 7 bases from V and 0 from J, leaving 16 bases between them. CDR1 is MNHEY, CDR2 SVGEGT, per germline. The CDR3 DNA reads as TGTGCCAGCAAATTTGAGGCTTCAGATAGCAATCAGCCCCAGCATTTT. It yields the protein CASKFEASDSNQPQHF.

The sample holds many counts of this clonotype. The rearrangement links TRBV6-1 to TRBJ1-2, with D hard to call. This CDR3 spans 13 amino acids. CDR1 MNHNS and CDR2 SASEGT come from the germline V gene. V was cut by 8 bases and J by 0 bases, with 10 bases left in between. The CDR3 loop reads CASRGGANYGYTF. The CDR3 nucleotides read TGTGCCAGCCGGGGAGGAGCTAACTATGGCTACACCTTC.

V usage is TRBV2 and J usage is TRBJ2-1; D remains unclear. Germline V gene data show CDR1 as SNHLY and CDR2 as FYNNEI. The CDR3 contains 16 residues. V shed 1 base and J shed 0 bases, with 10 bases lying between them. CDR3 amino acids: CASSEEARSSYNEQFF. The CDR3, as DNA: TGTGCCAGCAGTGAAGAAGCGCGGAGCTCCTACAATGAGCAGTTCTTC.